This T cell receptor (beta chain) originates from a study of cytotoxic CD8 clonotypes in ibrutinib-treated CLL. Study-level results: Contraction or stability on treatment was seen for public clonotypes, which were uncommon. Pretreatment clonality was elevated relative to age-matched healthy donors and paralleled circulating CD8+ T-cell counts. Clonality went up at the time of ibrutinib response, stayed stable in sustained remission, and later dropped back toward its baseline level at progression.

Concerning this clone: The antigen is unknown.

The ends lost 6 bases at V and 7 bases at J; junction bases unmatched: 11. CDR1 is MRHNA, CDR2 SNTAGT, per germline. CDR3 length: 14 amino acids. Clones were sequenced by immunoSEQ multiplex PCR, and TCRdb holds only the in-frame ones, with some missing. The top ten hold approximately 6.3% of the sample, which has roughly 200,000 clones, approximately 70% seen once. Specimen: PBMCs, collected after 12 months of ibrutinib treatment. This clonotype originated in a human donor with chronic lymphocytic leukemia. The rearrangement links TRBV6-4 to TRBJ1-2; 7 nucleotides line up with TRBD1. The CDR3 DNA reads TGTGCCAGCAGGGGGGACAGCCAGACGGCTGGCTACACCTTC. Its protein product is CASRGDSQTAGYTF.